The T cell receptor beta chain under discussion was sequenced for a study of Ad26.COV2.S vaccination and SARS-CoV-2 variants. Study conclusions and caveats: Vaccine and placebo recipients had similar non-spike TCR breadth. The study found higher spike-specific TCR breadth in vaccine than placebo recipients.

TCRdb's table, derived via immunoSEQ multiplex PCR, lists solely in-frame clones and lacks some. The sample carries some 240,000 clones, around nine tenths recorded once. Regarding treatment: around 19 received Ad26.COV2.S at low or high dose, single or two shots; 5 received placebo; per-sample allocation not given. Collection of the samples took place on day 63 after the first injection of vaccine or placebo. This clone was seen once. Its antigen is not identified. V shed 1 base and J 8 bases; nucleotides not matched to a gene: 10. Germline values: CDR1 LGHDT, CDR2 YNNKEL (reference sequence). The CDR3 has 17 residues.

The sequencing here drew on peripheral blood, taken in a trial of Ad26.COV2.S vaccine versus placebo. This receptor was identified in a person between 18 and 60 years old who received the Ad26.COV2.S COVID-19 vaccine or a placebo. This chain joins TRBV3-1 (or the pseudogene TRBV3-2) and TRBJ1-4; TRBD1 matches 10 bases. The CDR3 bases are TGTGCCAGCAGCCAAGGGACAGGGGGTTCGAGTCCGGAAAAACTGTTTTTT. Translating gives CASSQGTGGSSPEKLFF.